These 16 T cell receptor beta chains share one sample of origin, sequenced in a study of memory CD4+ T cells and cytomegalovirus serostatus. The sort gate was single viable CD3+CD4+CD8-CD45RO+ cells for memory CD4+ T cells. Method: immunoSEQ multiplex PCR; TCRdb's copy keeps in-frame clones and lacks some. The sample lists about 58,000 clones; around 82% were seen once. Specimen: memory CD4+ T cells from blood. These TCRs come from an adult in good health and CMV-seronegative. Some clones in this sample may be carry-over from other donors' samples.

The genes are TRBV2 and TRBJ2-7, with D unresolved. V was pared by 8 bases and J by 0 bases, with 11 bases between. CDR1 and CDR2 from the germline V gene are SNHLY and FYNNEI. The CDR3 loop spans 13 amino acids. The CDR3 nucleotides are TGTGCCAGCTTACGAAGTTTCTCCTACGAGCAGTACTTC. Protein: CASLRSFSYEQYF.

The chain recombines TRBV30 with TRBJ2-1; D possibly corresponds to TRBD1 (5 bases). Germline V gene sequence: CDR1 GTSNPN, CDR2 SVGIG (reference sequence). This CDR3 has 13 amino acids. V dropped 2 bases and J dropped 8 bases, with 13 bases sitting between them. The CDR3 reads CAWSSQGWYEQFF. The DNA of the CDR3 is TGTGCCTGGAGTTCGCAGGGATGGTATGAGCAGTTCTTC.

The chain uses TRBV7-2 and TRBJ2-1; TRBD1 is a possible D gene (5 bases). The CDR3 is made up of 14 amino acids. V was pared by 4 bases and J by 9 bases, with 16 bases between. Germline CDR1 reads SGHTA; CDR2 reads FQGNSA. The CDR3 DNA reads TGTGCCAGCAGCTCATATTTTGACAGTTTTGAGCAGTTCTTC. Translation: CASSSYFDSFEQFF.

The sample holds one count of this clone. This chain joins TRBV7-9 and TRBJ2-7; possibly TRBD1 for D (5 bases). The germline gives CDR1 SEHNR, CDR2 FQNEAQ (reference sequence). Trimming removed 5 bases at V and 3 bases at J, with 20 bases between. The CDR3 consists of 16 residues. The CDR3 coding sequence is TGTGCCAGCAGCCCAACGAATCAAGGGGTCCTCTACGAGCAGTACTTC. Its translation is CASSPTNQGVLYEQYF.

The chain recombines TRBV5-1 with TRBJ2-7; 8 bases align to TRBD1. The ends lost 6 bases at V and 3 bases at J; junction bases unmatched: 5. Looked up from germline, CDR1 is SGHRS and CDR2 is YFSETQ. The CDR3 is 13 residues long. CDR3 sequence: CASTTDRGYEQYF. The DNA for the CDR3 is TGCGCCAGCACCACCGACAGGGGCTACGAGCAGTACTTC.

The V call is TRBV27, the J call TRBJ2-7; either TRBD1 or TRBD2 may supply D (5 bases each). The CDR3 loop spans 15 amino acids. Germline-derived CDR1 and CDR2 are MNHEY and SMNVEV (reference sequence). V shed 7 bases and J shed 5 bases, with 21 bases lying between them. CDR3 nucleotides: TGTGCCAGCAAAGTAGGTTGGGGGAAGGCTCACGAGCAGTACTTC. Translated, it gives CASKVGWGKAHEQYF.

There are a few counts of this clone. This chain's CDR3 is CASSVNRGSTDTQYF. The CDR3 DNA follows: TGTGCCAGCAGTGTAAACAGGGGAAGCACAGATACGCAGTATTTT. This rearrangement joins TRBV6-4 to TRBJ2-3; 7 nucleotides agree with TRBD1. This CDR3 has 15 amino acids. Germline V gene sequence: CDR1 MRHNA, CDR2 SNTAGT. Germline trimming cut 4 bases from V and 0 bases from J; bases unmatched to any gene: 4.

The V gene is TRBV7-9, the J gene TRBJ2-7; 7 bases fit TRBD1. Germline lookup yields CDR1 SEHNR and CDR2 FQNEAQ (reference sequence). The CDR3 is 14 residues long. Unmatched junction bases numbered 9, after V lost 5 bases and J lost 5 bases. The chain's CDR3 is CASSPSGTENEQYF. In DNA, the CDR3 is TGTGCCAGCAGCCCCTCCGGGACAGAGAACGAGCAGTACTTC.

The chain carries TRBV30 and TRBJ2-5; D possibly corresponds to TRBD1 (6 bases). The CDR3 spans 15 residues. The germline V gene encodes CDR1 GTSNPN and CDR2 SVGIG (reference sequence). Deletions cut 2 bases from V and 3 bases from J, with 16 bases between. The CDR3 DNA is TGTGCCTGGAGTTCCCTCCGGGACACCAAAGAGACCCAGTACTTC. As protein: CAWSSLRDTKETQYF.

The chain links TRBV28 to TRBJ1-2; D is unresolved. V was pared by 5 bases and J by 0 bases, with 13 bases between. The CDR3 totals 15 residues. The germline gives CDR1 MDHEN, CDR2 SYDVKM. CDR3 bases: TGTGCCAGCAGTCGCCCTCTCCAAGCTAACTATGGCTACACCTTC. This sequence encodes CASSRPLQANYGYTF.

Concerning this clone: The same CDR3 is also encoded by other DNA sequences in this sample. This chain uses TRBV29-1 with TRBJ1-2; D is possibly TRBD1 (6 bases). V dropped 1 base and J dropped 2 bases, with 11 bases sitting between them. Germline assignment: CDR1 SQVTM and CDR2 ANQGSEA. The CDR3 is 14 residues long. The CDR3 DNA sequence: TGCAGCGTTGAAGGCAGGGGACGCAACTATGGCTACACCTTC. This codes for CSVEGRGRNYGYTF.

The CDR3 region is CASIRGGEGQPQHF. DNA for the CDR3: TGTGCCAGCATCCGCGGGGGGGAAGGGCAGCCCCAGCATTTT. J is TRBJ1-5 and V is TRBV6-6; TRBD1 is a possible D gene (5 bases). CDR1 is MNHNY and CDR2 is SVGAGI in the germline V gene (reference sequence). This CDR3 contains 14 residues. V lost 7 bases and J lost 7, with 17 bases in between.

The chain uses TRBV9 and TRBJ1-6; TRBD1 aligns across 10 bases. The junction had 3 bases not matched to a gene; V was cut back by 3 bases and J by 3 bases. The CDR3 spans 16 residues. Looked up from germline, CDR1 is SGDLS and CDR2 is YYNGEE. The CDR3 DNA is TGTGCCAGCAGCGAACGGACAGGGGGCTATAATTCACCCCTCCACTTT. This gives the protein CASSERTGGYNSPLHF.

V is TRBV5-1 and J is TRBJ2-1; possibly TRBD1 for D (5 bases). V shed 1 base and J shed 9 bases, with 11 bases lying between them. Germline V CDR1 and CDR2: SGHRS, YFSETQ. The CDR3 totals 13 residues. This CDR3 is CASSLRSDSEQFF. The CDR3 DNA reads as TGCGCCAGCAGCTTGAGAAGCGACAGTGAGCAGTTCTTC.

V gene TRBV5-4 combines with J gene TRBJ2-7, with 8 bases matching TRBD2. Germline loops: CDR1 SGHNT, CDR2 YYREEE (reference sequence). The CDR3 covers 15 residues. Trimming at V came to 4 bases and at J to 4 bases, leaving 10 bases not matched to a gene. CDR3 nucleotide sequence: TGTGCCAGCAGCAAAGAGCGCGGGGGGAAATACGAGCAGTACTTC. Protein: CASSKERGGKYEQYF.

V and J are TRBV5-4 and TRBJ1-5; possible D gene TRBD1, 5 bases. Germline-derived CDR1 and CDR2 are SGHNT and YYREEE (reference sequence). V was clipped by 4 bases and J by 7 bases, with 12 bases between them. This CDR3 is built from 13 residues. DNA of the CDR3: TGTGCCAGCAGCCGGGGGGTGAGGCAGCCCCAGCATTTT. It yields the protein CASSRGVRQPQHF.